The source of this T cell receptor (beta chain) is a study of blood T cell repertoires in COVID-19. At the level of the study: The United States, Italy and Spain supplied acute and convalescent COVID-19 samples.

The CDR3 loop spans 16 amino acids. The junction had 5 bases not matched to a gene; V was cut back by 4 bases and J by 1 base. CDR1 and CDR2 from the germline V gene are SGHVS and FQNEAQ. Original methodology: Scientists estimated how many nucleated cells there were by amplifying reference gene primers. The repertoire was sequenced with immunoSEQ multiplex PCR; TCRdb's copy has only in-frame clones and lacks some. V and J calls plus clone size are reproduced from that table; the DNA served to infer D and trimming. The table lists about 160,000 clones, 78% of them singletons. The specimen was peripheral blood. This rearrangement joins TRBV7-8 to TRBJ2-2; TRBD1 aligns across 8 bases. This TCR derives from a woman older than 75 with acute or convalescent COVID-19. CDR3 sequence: CASSSTGTGNTGELFF. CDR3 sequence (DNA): TGTGCCAGCAGCTCCACCGGGACAGGGAACACCGGGGAGCTGTTTTTT.